The 18 T cell receptor beta chains presented below share a single source sample, sequenced in a study of regulatory T cells in long-lasting Graves disease. As to time point: newly diagnosed GD, antithyroid drugs for less than 3 months. PBMC RNA served as the TCR library source. Arm-PCR with iRepertoire HTBI primers amplified the CDR3 regions for these TCR beta libraries. TCRdb reprocessed the multiplex PCR reads via MiXCR and lists one record per CDR3 protein. The table lists about 620,000 distinct CDR3 sequences, approximately 15% of them singletons. The sample was also reused in another study, on T cells in Graves' hyperthyroidism and ophthalmopathy.

The specimen comprised peripheral blood mononuclear cells (PBMCs), sampled at new diagnosis, from a patient treated with antithyroid drugs. All receptors derive from a woman in her twenties or thirties with Graves disease.

V and J are TRBV27 and TRBJ1-5, with TRBD1 matching over 9 bases. CDR1 and CDR2 (germline): MNHEY, SMNVEV (reference sequence). The ends lost 5 bases at V and 3 bases at J; junction bases unmatched: 5. This CDR3 contains 15 residues. The CDR3 DNA follows: TGTGCCAGCAGTCGGGGGACAGGGTACAATCAGCCCCAGCATTTT. It codes for CASSRGTGYNQPQHF.

In nucleotides, the CDR3 is TGTGCCACCAGTGCACGCCTGGGGAACACTGAAGCTTTCTTT. Translation: CATSARLGNTEAFF. This sequence joins TRBV19 and TRBJ1-1, with D unclear. Germline V CDR1 and CDR2: LNHDA, SQIVND (reference sequence). The CDR3 has 14 residues. V lost 10 bases and J lost 1, with 16 bases in between.

The sample holds a few counts of this clonotype. Since a much larger clone is just one base distant, this may be a read error. J is TRBJ2-7 and V is TRBV2, with D hard to call. Germline V gene sequence: CDR1 SNHLY, CDR2 FYNNEI. This CDR3 has 11 residues. Written as DNA, the CDR3 is TGTGCCGGCAGTTATGACTACGAGCAGTACTTC. It is translated as CAGSYDYEQYF.

This clonotype was detected many times. The rearrangement joins TRBV28 to TRBJ2-5; 12 bases are shared with TRBD2. The CDR3 totals 15 residues. Germline V gene data show CDR1 as MDHEN and CDR2 as SYDVKM. With V trimmed by 5 bases and J by 8 bases, 9 bases remained unmatched. The CDR3 region is CASSLATSGRNTQYF. CDR3 DNA: TGTGCCAGCAGTCTAGCGACTAGCGGGAGAAATACCCAGTACTTC.

This clonotype showed up many times. This sequence joins TRBV2 and TRBJ2-3, with D hard to call. The CDR3 length is 11 residues. V was shortened by 4 bases and J by 5 bases, with 4 bases between the two germline ends. Looked up from germline, CDR1 is SNHLY and CDR2 is FYNNEI. CDR3 sequence: CASSAKDTQYF. In DNA, the CDR3 is TGTGCCAGCAGTGCCAAAGATACGCAGTATTTT.

The rearrangement uses TRBV11-2 and TRBJ2-1; 7 bases align to TRBD1. CDR1 and CDR2 from the germline V gene are SGHAT and FQNNGV. This CDR3 contains 15 residues. J gave up 8 bases and V 5 bases, and 12 bases lay outside the gene matches. CDR3 coding DNA: TGTGCCAGCAGCCGCAGACAGGGACGCTATCATGAGCAGTTCTTC. Translating gives CASSRRQGRYHEQFF. Full variable domain (outside the CDR3, taken from reference TRBV11-2 and TRBJ2-1): EAGVAQSPRYKIIEKRQSVAFWCNPISGHATLYWYQQILGQGPKLLIQFQNNGVVDDSQLPKDRFSAERLKGVDSTLKIQPAKLEDSAVYLCASSRRQGRYHEQFFGPGTRLTVL.

Regarding this clonotype: The junction differs from germline at one of its ends, possibly a read error. The chain couples TRBV11-2 to TRBJ2-7; 7 bases match TRBD2. There are 15 residues in the CDR3. CDR1 and CDR2 (germline): SGHAT, FQNNGV. The CDR3 protein is CASSSGTSDVYEQYF. CDR3 in DNA: TGCGCCAGCAGCTCAGGTACTAGCGATGTCTACGAGCAGTACTTC.

This clonotype was seen a few times. This chain connects TRBV30 to TRBJ1-4, with TRBD1 matching 7 bases. Unmatched junction bases numbered 8, after V lost 8 bases and J lost 8 bases. The CDR3 length is 12 residues. CDR1 GTSNPN and CDR2 SVGIG come from the germline V gene (reference sequence). Here the CDR3 DNA reads TGTGCCCTTCGAGGGGGCACGGAAAAACTGTTTTTT. Its protein product is CALRGGTEKLFF.

The sample holds a few counts of this clonotype. The V call is TRBV4-1, the J call TRBJ2-1, with D perhaps matching TRBD1 or TRBD2 (5 bases each). V was trimmed by 0 bases and J by 8 bases, leaving 14 bases between them. Looked up from germline, CDR1 is MGHRA and CDR2 is YSYEKL. The CDR3 loop spans 15 amino acids. Written as DNA, the CDR3 is TGCGCCAGCAGCCAAGAGCCGGTGGGGGTCCATGAGCAGTTCTTC. It is translated as CASSQEPVGVHEQFF.

V and J are TRBV5-1 and TRBJ2-2, with 12 bases identical to TRBD2. This CDR3 spans 16 amino acids. CDR1 SGHRS and CDR2 YFSETQ come from the germline V gene. Trimming cost V 4 bases and J 9 bases; bases outside gene matches: 10. The CDR3 sequence: CASSIDTSGRSRELFF. As DNA, the CDR3 is TGCGCCAGCAGCATAGACACTAGCGGGAGGTCCCGGGAGCTGTTTTTT.

The J gene is TRBJ1-1, the V gene TRBV7-2; D is unresolved. There are 13 residues in the CDR3. V lost 4 bases and J lost 1, with 7 bases in between. Germline V lookup: CDR1 SGHTA, CDR2 FQGNSA. The CDR3 protein is CASSYATNTEAFF. CDR3 bases: TGTGCCAGCAGCTATGCAACGAACACTGAAGCTTTCTTT.

This clonotype has at least ten counts. The chain employs TRBV28 and TRBJ1-5, with D possibly TRBD1 on 6 matching bases. Trimming stripped 6 bases from V and 3 bases from J, with 30 bases between. This CDR3 spans 20 amino acids. CDR1 is MDHEN, CDR2 SYDVKM, per germline. The CDR3 is CASRHFGGGRGGFNNQPQHF. The CDR3 nucleotides read TGTGCCAGCAGACATTTTGGGGGGGGCAGGGGCGGTTTTAACAATCAGCCCCAGCATTTT. The whole variable domain, filled in from reference TRBV28 and TRBJ1-5, reads DVKVTQSSRYLVKRTGEKVFLECVQDMDHENMFWYRQDPGLGLRLIYFSYDVKMKEKGDIPEGYSVSREKKERFSLILESASTNQTSMYLCASRHFGGGRGGFNNQPQHFGDGTRLSIL.

This clonotype has a handful of counts. The rearrangement links TRBV5-1 to TRBJ2-1, with 11 nucleotides matching TRBD1. The CDR3 covers 15 residues. The V and J ends lost 4 bases and 8 bases, in that order; junction bases with no gene match: 8. Germline CDR1 and CDR2: SGHRS and YFSETQ. CDR3 residues: CASSLGTGGVDEQFF. DNA for the CDR3: TGCGCCAGCAGCCTCGGGACAGGGGGTGTGGATGAGCAGTTCTTC.

The V call is TRBV12-3 or TRBV12-4, the J call TRBJ1-4; the D is unclear. V lost 6 bases to trimming and J lost 11 bases, with 22 bases between them. The CDR3 contains 15 residues. As DNA, the CDR3 is TGTGCCAGCAGACGAAATTCGGCCACGGGCGGGAAACTGTTTTTT. Its protein product is CASRRNSATGGKLFF.

This clonotype showed up many times. This chain connects TRBV3-1 to TRBJ2-7; D is unclear. This CDR3 has 12 amino acids. Germline assignment: CDR1 LGHDT and CDR2 YNNKEL (reference sequence). Trimming removed 1 base at V and 3 bases at J, with 4 bases between. The DNA for the CDR3 is TGTGCCAGCAGCCAAGTTAACTACGAGCAGTACTTC. Translation: CASSQVNYEQYF.

This clonotype was recorded at least ten times. The chain links TRBV27 to TRBJ2-1; 11 nucleotides agree with TRBD2. The CDR3 runs to 12 residues. J was trimmed by 14 bases and V by 6 bases; bases with no gene match: 6. Germline-derived CDR1 and CDR2 are MNHEY and SMNVEV (reference sequence). Written as DNA, the CDR3 is TGTGCCAGCAGACACGCGGGACTAGCGGAGTTCTTC. It translates to CASRHAGLAEFF.

The chain links TRBV15 to TRBJ1-5, with 9 bases fitting TRBD1. Germline-derived CDR1 and CDR2 are LNHNV and YYDKDF (reference sequence). The CDR3 covers 16 residues. Trimming took 6 bases from V and 4 from J; bases not matched to a gene: 10. The chain's CDR3 is CATRPGQGNGNQPQHF. In nucleotides, the CDR3 is TGTGCCACCAGACCGGGACAGGGAAATGGAAATCAGCCCCAGCATTTT.

In its sample, this clonotype was seen many times. The chain is built from TRBV6-1 and TRBJ2-7; a possible D gene is TRBD1 (6 bases). The CDR3 has 16 amino acids. The germline V and J ends were trimmed by 8 bases and 1 base, with 21 bases remaining between them. Germline assignment: CDR1 MNHNS and CDR2 SASEGT. The CDR3 DNA reads TGTGCCAGCCATAGCTGGGGGCTGGGTAGTTCCTACGAGCAGTACTTC. Amino acid sequence: CASHSWGLGSSYEQYF.